This T cell receptor beta chain originates from a study of shared clonotypes between healthy human individuals. The CDR3 contains 14 residues. Looked up from germline, CDR1 is SGDLS and CDR2 is YYNGEE. V lost 0 bases and J 1 base, leaving 6 bases between the germline ends. Clones were sequenced by immunoSEQ multiplex PCR, and TCRdb holds only the in-frame ones, with some missing. Of around 690,000 clones listed, about 90% are singletons. Sequenced: memory CD8+ T cells from PBMCs. Subset denoted: CD45RO+ cells pooled with CCR7-negative TemRA cells. This TCR was recovered from a man aged 18 to 30 in good health. Some clones in this sample may be carry-over from other donors' samples. The chain links TRBV9 to TRBJ2-3; D is uncertain. CDR3 residues: CASSVGAGTDTQYF. The DNA of the CDR3 is TGTGCCAGCAGCGTAGGTGCGGGCACAGATACGCAGTATTTT.